Included here is one T cell receptor beta chain sequence, with context. Its antigen is as yet unknown. The V end lost 5 bases, the J end lost 2 bases, and 10 bases lay between the germline ends. CDR1 is SNHLY and CDR2 is FYNNEI in the germline V gene. The CDR3 consists of 14 residues. The sample originates from a study of T-cell reconstitution after alpha-beta-depleted transplantation in children. During its preparation, the TCRbeta library received unique molecular identifiers. TCRdb analysed the PCR reads with MiXCR anew, one entry per CDR3 protein. The table lists approximately 300,000 distinct CDR3 sequences, over 7.5% of them singletons. Findings and limits, study-wide: Diversity and T-cell counts at one year after transplant derived mostly from new T cells. Reports say that about two months after transplant, the alpha-beta T cells came out of several hundred graft clones that had expanded. There were some patients whose high TCRbeta diversity at day 60 came from surviving recipient T cells and thymic progenitors.

The sequenced sample was peripheral blood, obtained 360 days after TCRalphabeta/CD19-depleted stem cell transplant. The chain links TRBV2 to TRBJ1-5; D may be TRBD1 (5 bases). The TCR comes from a female patient aged 2-15 years who had a stem cell transplant for Fanconi anemia, so the T cells may come from the graft donor. The CDR3 loop is CASSWGYGNQPQHF. The CDR3 DNA reads as TGTGCCAGCAGTTGGGGCTATGGCAATCAGCCCCAGCATTTT.